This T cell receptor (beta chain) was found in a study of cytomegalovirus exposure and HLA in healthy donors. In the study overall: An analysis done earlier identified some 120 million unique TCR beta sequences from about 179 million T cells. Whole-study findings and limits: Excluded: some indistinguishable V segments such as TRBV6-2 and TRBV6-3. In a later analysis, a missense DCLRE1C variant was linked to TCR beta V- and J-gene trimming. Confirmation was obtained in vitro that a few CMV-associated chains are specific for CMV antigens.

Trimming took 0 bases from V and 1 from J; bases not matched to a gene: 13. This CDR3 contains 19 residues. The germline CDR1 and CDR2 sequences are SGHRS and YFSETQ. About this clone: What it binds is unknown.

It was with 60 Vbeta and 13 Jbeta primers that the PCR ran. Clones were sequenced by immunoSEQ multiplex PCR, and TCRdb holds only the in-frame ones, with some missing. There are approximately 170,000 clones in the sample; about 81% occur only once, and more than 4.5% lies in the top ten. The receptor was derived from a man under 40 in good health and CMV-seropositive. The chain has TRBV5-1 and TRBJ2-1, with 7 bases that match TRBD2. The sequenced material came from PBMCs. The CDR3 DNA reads TGCGCCAGCAGCTTGGCCACGTATGAGAGCGGGGTTTCCTACAATGAGCAGTTCTTC. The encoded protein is CASSLATYESGVSYNEQFF.